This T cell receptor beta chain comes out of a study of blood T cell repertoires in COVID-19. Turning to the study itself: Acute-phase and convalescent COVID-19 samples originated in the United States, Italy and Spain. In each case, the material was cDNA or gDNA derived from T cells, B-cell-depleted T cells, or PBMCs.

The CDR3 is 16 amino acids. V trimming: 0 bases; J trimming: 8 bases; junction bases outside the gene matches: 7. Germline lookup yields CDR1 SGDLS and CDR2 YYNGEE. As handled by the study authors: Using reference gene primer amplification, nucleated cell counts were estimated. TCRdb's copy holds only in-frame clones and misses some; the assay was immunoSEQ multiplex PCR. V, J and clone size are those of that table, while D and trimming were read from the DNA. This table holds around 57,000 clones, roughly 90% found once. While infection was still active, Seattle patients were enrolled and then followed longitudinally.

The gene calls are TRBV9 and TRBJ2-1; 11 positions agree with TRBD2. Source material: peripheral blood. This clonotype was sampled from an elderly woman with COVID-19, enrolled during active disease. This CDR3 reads CASSVGLAGSGDEQFF. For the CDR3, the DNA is TGTGCCAGCAGCGTAGGACTAGCGGGAAGTGGGGATGAGCAGTTCTTC.